This T cell receptor beta chain was recorded in a study of blood T cell repertoires in COVID-19. Across the whole study: Acute and convalescent COVID-19 specimens originated in the United States, Italy and Spain. T cells, B-cell-depleted T cells, or PBMCs provided the cDNA or gDNA that served as material.

CDR1 is SQVTM, CDR2 ANQGSEA, per germline. The CDR3 length is 16 residues. The germline V and J ends were trimmed by 1 base and 0 bases, with 16 bases remaining between them. The authors' processing: Counts of nucleated cells, estimated from reference gene primer amplification, were obtained. Clones were read by immunoSEQ multiplex PCR, and TCRdb kept only the in-frame ones, dropping some. The V and J calls and the clone size are those of that table, but D and trimming were determined from the DNA. The data show around 300,000 clones, with approximately 88% seen just once and 0.94% held by the top ten. This clone appeared a single time.

The receptor was derived from a middle-aged woman who had recovered from COVID-19. The specimen was peripheral blood. The V gene is TRBV29-1, the J gene TRBJ2-7, with a weak D call TRBD2 (6 bases). In DNA form, the CDR3 reads TGCAGCGTTGAAGTTTCGCGAAGCGGGTTCTCCTACGAGCAGTACTTC. Its translation: CSVEVSRSGFSYEQYF.